These T cell receptor beta chains were read from a single sample in a study of blood T cell repertoires in COVID-19. Clones were sequenced by immunoSEQ multiplex PCR, and TCRdb holds only the in-frame ones, with some missing. Of 130,000 or so clones listed, around 89% are singletons. The material sequenced was peripheral blood. These receptors were collected from a human donor with COVID-19, enrolled during active disease. The donor label of this sample is uncertain. The CDR3 runs from the conserved cysteine through the conserved F or W.

J,V,CDR3
TRBJ2-2,TRBV6-1,CASSEGRDSAGELFF
TRBJ1-1,TRBV3-1/TRBV3-2,CASSVRRGRTEAFF
TRBJ1-6,TRBV6-5,CASTIASDSPLHF
TRBJ1-1,TRBV5-1,CASSPDRPTEAFF
TRBJ1-2,TRBV5-1,CASSLDGGGYGYTF
TRBJ2-5,TRBV15,CATSRVYQRPQETQYF
TRBJ2-1,TRBV21-1,CASSVEGVSEEQFF
TRBJ2-7,TRBV6-5,CASSRPGTGGDEQYF
TRBJ1-4,TRBV7-9,CASSSPGQTFKKLFF
TRBJ2-7,TRBV6-5,CASSYVAGGEYEQYF
TRBJ2-5,TRBV19,CASSIDLRQGQETQYF
TRBJ2-1,TRBV3-1/TRBV3-2,CASSQGQGLAQFF
TRBJ2-2,TRBV4-1,CASSQDRVRELDTGELFF
TRBJ2-3,TRBV5-1,CASSGASGGTDTQYF
TRBJ2-3,TRBV5-1,CASSLAVRQSTDTQYF
TRBJ1-6,TRBV5-1,CASSLGQGFSPLHF
TRBJ2-2,TRBV5-1,CASQKNTGELFF
TRBJ1-2,TRBV6-1,CASSELAGDYGYTF
TRBJ2-1,TRBV5-1,CASSPEGTGGVDGSYNEQFF
TRBJ1-3,TRBV6-5,CASSHDGTGNTIYF
TRBJ1-1,TRBV27,CASARDRGTEAFF
TRBJ1-4,TRBV5-1,CASSLDRGVEKLFF
TRBJ2-3,TRBV28,CASSLSERGKDTQYF
TRBJ1-3,TRBV15,CATRPDSGNTIYF
TRBJ1-3,TRBV4-1,CASSQEYGKGGNTIYF
TRBJ1-2,TRBV27,CASKGQSDGYTF
TRBJ2-2,TRBV9,CASSSGLNTGELFF
TRBJ1-4,TRBV6-5,CASRSQGAGEKLFF
TRBJ1-1,TRBV5-6,CASSLQGVDTEAFF
TRBJ2-3,TRBV19,CASSGLQGDTQYF
TRBJ1-5,TRBV6-2/TRBV6-3,CASSNGTSTQPQHF
TRBJ2-3,TRBV18,CASSPDISQDTQYF
TRBJ1-4,TRBV15,CATSRDRVGTNEKLFF
TRBJ1-6,TRBV7-9,CASSLEGQGLSPLHF
TRBJ2-1,TRBV18,CASSQGQANEQFF
TRBJ1-3,TRBV7-9,CASSSPYTRPGNTIYF
TRBJ2-7,TRBV5-1,CASSPRGSYEQYF
TRBJ1-4,TRBV5-1,CASSLMPATNEKLFF
TRBJ1-4,TRBV12-3/TRBV12-4,CASGDRRNEKLFF
TRBJ1-1,TRBV7-2,CASSSGQNTEAFF
TRBJ2-1,TRBV6-5,CASKSDWSYNEQFF
TRBJ2-3,TRBV7-6,CASSEAGFATDTQYF
TRBJ2-7,TRBV18,CASSSRSSYEQYF
TRBJ1-1,TRBV19,CASSIGRETEAFF
TRBJ2-3,TRBV12-3/TRBV12-4,CAVAGDSTDTQYF
TRBJ1-1,TRBV2,CASSVGQGLMNTEAFF
TRBJ2-5,TRBV10-3,CASSGTSVEETQYF
TRBJ1-4,TRBV5-6,CASSLQGEKLFF
TRBJ2-7,TRBV19,CASSMFGETGEQYF
TRBJ1-6,TRBV6-5,CASSETGNVNSPLHF
TRBJ2-7,TRBV10-1,CASSLGQGAENEQYF
TRBJ2-2,TRBV2,CASSEQTGELFF
TRBJ2-5,TRBV19,CASSIIAGGPETQYF
TRBJ2-1,TRBV27,CASSLLPGQGNNEQFF
TRBJ2-3,TRBV19,CASSIDRDTFTQYF